This T cell receptor (beta chain) appears in the sequencing data of a study of T cell responses to AZD1222 COVID-19 vaccine. Overall study findings and caveats: Nearly half of the spike-specific TCRs reportedly recognize variant regions that carry no mutations. After the peak T cell response, and only then, were repertoires sampled.

Method: immunoSEQ multiplex PCR; TCRdb's copy keeps in-frame clones and lacks some. The sample lists 80,000 or so clones, roughly 85% occurring once. On this clone: The antigen is not known.

The germline CDR1 and CDR2 sequences are SGDLS and YYNGEE. The CDR3 consists of 18 residues. With 2 bases clipped from V and 2 bases from J, the junction kept 12 bases outside the gene matches. This specimen was peripheral blood, taken on day 0 of AZD1222 vaccination. The source is an adult in good health. The rearrangement joins TRBV9 to TRBJ2-1; 8 bases match TRBD2. This CDR3 reads CASSVGGAGVRTYNEQFF. The DNA of the CDR3 is TGTGCCAGCAGCGTGGGGGGAGCGGGAGTGCGCACCTACAATGAGCAGTTCTTC.